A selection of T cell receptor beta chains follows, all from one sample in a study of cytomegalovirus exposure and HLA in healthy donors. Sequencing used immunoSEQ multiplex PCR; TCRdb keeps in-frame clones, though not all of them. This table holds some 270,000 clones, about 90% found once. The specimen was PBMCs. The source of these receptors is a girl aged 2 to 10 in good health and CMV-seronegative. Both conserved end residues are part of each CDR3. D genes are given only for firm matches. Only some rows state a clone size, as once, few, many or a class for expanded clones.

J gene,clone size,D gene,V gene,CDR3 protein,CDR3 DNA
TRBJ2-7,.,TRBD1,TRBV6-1,CASMRTGLTSYEQYF,TGTGCCAGCATGAGGACAGGCCTGACCTCCTACGAGCAGTACTTC
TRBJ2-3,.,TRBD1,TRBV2,CASRGTGGAGIVRYF,TGTGCCAGCAGAGGGACAGGGGGCGCAGGGATCGTTAGGTATTTT
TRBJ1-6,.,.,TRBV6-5,CASSYSRTYREGPLHF,TGTGCCAGCAGTTACTCGAGGACGTACAGGGAGGGCCCCCTCCACTTT
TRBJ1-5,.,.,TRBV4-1,CASSQVAGQPQHF,TGCGCCAGCAGCCAAGTTGCCGGTCAGCCCCAGCATTTT
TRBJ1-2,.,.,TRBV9,CASSVAGRREDGYTF,TGTGCCAGCAGCGTAGCGGGTCGTCGGGAAGACGGCTACACCTTC
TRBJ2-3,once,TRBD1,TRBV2,CASSSRDRGTDTQYF,TGTGCCAGCTCGTCCCGGGACAGGGGCACAGATACGCAGTATTTT
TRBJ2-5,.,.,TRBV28,CASSPGTKEYF,TGTGCCAGCAGTCCTGGGACAAAGGAGTACTTC
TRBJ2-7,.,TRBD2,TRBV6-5,CASSPYLAGSYEQYF,TGTGCCAGCAGTCCTTACCTAGCGGGTTCCTACGAGCAGTACTTC
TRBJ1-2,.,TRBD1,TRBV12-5,CASGLGGQYGYTF,TGTGCTAGTGGTTTGGGGGGACAGTATGGCTACACCTTC
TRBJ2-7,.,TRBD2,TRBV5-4,CASSFQAGGPFYEQYF,TGTGCCAGCAGCTTCCAAGCGGGAGGGCCTTTTTACGAGCAGTACTTC
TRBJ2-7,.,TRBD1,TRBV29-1,CSVKTGGSYEQYF,TGCAGCGTTAAGACAGGGGGCTCCTACGAGCAGTACTTC
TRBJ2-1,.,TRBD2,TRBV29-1,CSVGTSGGFDEQFF,TGCAGCGTCGGGACTAGCGGGGGTTTTGATGAGCAGTTCTTC
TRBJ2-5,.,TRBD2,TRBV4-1,CASSQVAGGHGFQETQYF,TGCGCCAGCAGCCAAGTTGCGGGGGGTCACGGGTTCCAAGAGACCCAGTACTTC
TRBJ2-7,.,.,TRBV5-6,CASSQPQGLEQYF,TGTGCCAGCAGCCAACCTCAGGGGCTCGAGCAGTACTTC
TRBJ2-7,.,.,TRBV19,CASSIGSPYEQYF,TGTGCCAGTAGTATAGGGAGTCCCTACGAGCAGTACTTC
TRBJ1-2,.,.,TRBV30,CAVNENTF,TGTGCCGTAAATGAGAACACCTTC
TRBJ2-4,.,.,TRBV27,CASSFLGSQNIQYF,TGTGCCAGCAGTTTCCTGGGTAGCCAAAACATTCAGTACTTC
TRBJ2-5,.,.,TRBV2,CASMLARSYQETQYF,TGTGCCAGCATGCTAGCGCGTTCGTACCAAGAGACCCAGTACTTC
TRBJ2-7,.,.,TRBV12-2,CSLGRKLYEQYF,TGTTCATTGGGGCGAAAACTTTACGAGCAGTACTTC
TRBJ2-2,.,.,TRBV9,CASSVGSPTFRLYTGELFF,TGTGCCAGCAGCGTAGGTTCCCCCACGTTCCGACTATATACCGGGGAGCTGTTTTTT
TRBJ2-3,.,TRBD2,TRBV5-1,CASSGAVAGVPFTDTQYF,TGCGCCAGCAGCGGGGCGGTAGCGGGAGTTCCATTCACAGATACGCAGTATTTT
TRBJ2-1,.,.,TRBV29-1,CSVWRDRDEQFF,TGCAGCGTTTGGCGGGATCGGGATGAGCAGTTCTTC
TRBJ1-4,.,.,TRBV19,CASSIGGTTNEKLFF,TGTGCCAGTAGTATAGGAGGGACAACTAATGAAAAACTGTTTTTT
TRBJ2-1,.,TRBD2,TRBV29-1,CSVLSGLAGGNPYNEQFF,TGCAGCGTCCTGTCGGGACTAGCGGGGGGTAATCCTTACAATGAGCAGTTCTTC
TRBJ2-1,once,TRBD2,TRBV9,CASSVGGGSYNEQFF,TGTGCCAGCAGCGTTGGCGGGGGGAGCTACAATGAGCAGTTCTTC
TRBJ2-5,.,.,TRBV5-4,CASSSRWGRNQETQYF,TGTGCCAGCAGCTCCCGGTGGGGGAGGAACCAAGAGACCCAGTACTTC
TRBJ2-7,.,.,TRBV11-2,CASSPREEQYF,TGTGCCAGCAGCCCTCGGGAAGAGCAGTACTTC
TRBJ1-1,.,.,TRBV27,CAAGERPEAFF,TGTGCCGCAGGGGAGAGACCTGAAGCTTTCTTT
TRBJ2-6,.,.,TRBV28,CASSLAGEPYSGANVLTF,TGTGCCAGCAGTTTGGCAGGGGAGCCTTACTCTGGGGCCAACGTCCTGACTTTC
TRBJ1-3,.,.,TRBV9,CASSERIYSGNTIYF,TGTGCCAGCAGCGAGCGGATCTACTCTGGAAACACCATATATTTT
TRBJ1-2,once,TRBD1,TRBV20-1,CSASQGDGYTF,TGCAGTGCTAGTCAGGGGGATGGCTACACCTTC
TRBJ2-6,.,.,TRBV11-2,CASSLGLAGANVLTF,TGTGCCAGCAGCTTAGGGCTTGCTGGGGCCAACGTCCTGACTTTC
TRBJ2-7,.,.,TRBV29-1,CSVEISTGPLYEQYF,TGCAGCGTTGAAATATCAACAGGGCCTCTCTACGAGCAGTACTTC
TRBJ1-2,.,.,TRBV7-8,CASSSNRDGYGYTF,TGTGCCAGCAGCTCCAACAGGGATGGCTATGGCTACACCTTC
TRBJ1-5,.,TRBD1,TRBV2,CASGRQGTNQPQHF,TGTGCCAGCGGAAGACAGGGTACCAATCAGCCCCAGCATTTT
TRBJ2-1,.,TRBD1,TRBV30,CACRTGEGEQFF,TGTGCCTGTCGGACAGGCGAAGGTGAGCAGTTCTTC
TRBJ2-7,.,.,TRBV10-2,CASSTGIGVWEQYF,TGCGCCAGCAGTACAGGGATCGGGGTCTGGGAGCAGTACTTC